This T cell receptor (beta chain) was recovered during a study of cytomegalovirus exposure and HLA in healthy donors. General observations from the study: The listing of 150 to 200 TCR beta chains classed them as cytomegalovirus-associated. TCR beta V segments were, for the most part, productive about 87% or about 30% of the time in an earlier analysis.

Points on this clone: The antigen remains undetermined.

PCR was performed using 60 Vbeta and 13 Jbeta primers. Here immunoSEQ multiplex PCR was the method, and the copy in TCRdb shows in-frame clones only, minus some. The repertoire holds about 150,000 clones, with roughly 70% as singletons. The CDR3 runs to 16 residues. Germline CDR1 reads MNHEY; CDR2 reads SMNVEV (reference sequence). V dropped 5 bases and J dropped 0; count of bases not matched to a gene: 9. J is TRBJ2-7 and V is TRBV27; 8 bases match TRBD2. Sequencing was done on a sample of PBMCs. The sequence was obtained from a man aged 25-45 years in good health and CMV-seronegative. The CDR3 spells CASSPSSGQSSYEQYF. The CDR3 DNA sequence: TGTGCCAGCAGTCCCTCTAGCGGGCAGAGCTCCTACGAGCAGTACTTC.